Listed below are T cell receptor beta chains from one sample, sequenced in a study of technical replicates of blood from a handful of donors. Generated by immunoSEQ multiplex PCR, the TCRdb table keeps only in-frame clones and is missing some. There are tens of thousands of clones in the sample; roughly nine tenths occur only once, and around 4.6% lies in the top ten. Sequencing used PBMCs. The receptors derive from a human donor in good health. Some clones in this sample may be carry-over from other donors' samples. Both conserved end residues are part of each CDR3. The D gene is left open where the match is weak. Size values are once, few and many counts, or a class for expanded clones, and some rows have none.

TRBV5-6	17	TRBD2	NA	TRBJ2-3	CASSLRTSVTGTDTQYF	TGTGCCAGCAGCTTACGCACTAGCGTAACCGGCACAGATACGCAGTATTTT
TRBV7-2	15	TRBD1	NA	TRBJ1-2	CASSLGQGGFYGYTF	TGTGCCAGCAGCTTAGGACAGGGGGGCTTCTATGGCTACACCTTC
TRBV7-2	15	TRBD2	NA	TRBJ2-7	CASSLAGGSAYEQYF	TGTGCCAGCAGCTTAGCTGGCGGGAGTGCCTACGAGCAGTACTTC
TRBV5-1	13	NA	NA	TRBJ1-1	CASSLRGAPEAFF	TGCGCCAGCAGCTTGCGGGGGGCCCCTGAAGCTTTCTTT
TRBV6-5	14	NA	NA	TRBJ1-1	CASSYHRENTEAFF	TGTGCCAGCAGTTACCACAGGGAGAACACTGAAGCTTTCTTT
TRBV6-4	16	TRBD1	NA	TRBJ2-5	CASSGKTGGREETQYF	TGTGCCAGCAGTGGAAAGACAGGGGGCAGGGAAGAGACCCAGTACTTC
TRBV7-3	17	NA	NA	TRBJ2-2	CASSIPAGGADTGELFF	TGTGCCAGCAGCATCCCAGCTGGGGGGGCCGACACCGGGGAGCTGTTTTTT
TRBV7-8	16	TRBD1	NA	TRBJ1-3	CASSSEQGASGNTIYF	TGTGCCAGCAGCTCCGAACAGGGGGCTTCTGGAAACACCATATATTTT
TRBV19	16	NA	NA	TRBJ2-7	CASSIAAGATTYEQYF	TGTGCCAGTAGTATCGCCGCAGGGGCGACAACCTACGAGCAGTACTTC
TRBV18	20	NA	NA	TRBJ2-5	CASSPRGRPVQGQFRETQYF	TGTGCCAGCTCACCACGGGGTCGCCCAGTCCAGGGTCAGTTCAGAGAGACCCAGTACTTC
TRBV6-5	16	NA	NA	TRBJ1-5	CASSYSSQASNQPQHF	TGTGCCAGCAGTTACTCGAGCCAGGCGAGCAATCAGCCCCAGCATTTT
TRBV7-9	16	NA	NA	TRBJ2-3	CASSSVRGRGTDTQYF	TGTGCCAGCAGCTCGGTCCGTGGGCGGGGCACAGATACGCAGTATTTT
TRBV7-9	16	TRBD1	NA	TRBJ2-6	CASSLRQGPGANVLTF	TGTGCCAGCAGCCTTCGACAGGGCCCTGGGGCCAACGTCCTGACTTTC
TRBV5-6	16	TRBD1	NA	TRBJ1-6	CASSLAAGQRNSPLHF	TGTGCCAGCAGCTTGGCGGCGGGACAGAGGAATTCACCCCTCCACTTT
TRBV9	17	NA	NA	TRBJ2-2	CASSTPGNLPNTGELFF	TGTGCCAGCAGCACCCCGGGGAACCTTCCGAACACCGGGGAGCTGTTTTTT
TRBV5-1	16	TRBD1	NA	TRBJ2-2	CASSLMGQGNTGELFF	TGCGCCAGCAGCTTGATGGGACAGGGAAACACCGGGGAGCTGTTTTTT
TRBV28	14	TRBD1	NA	TRBJ1-2	CASSPLGQGSGYTF	TGTGCCAGCAGTCCCCTGGGACAGGGCTCTGGCTACACCTTC
TRBV9	16	TRBD1	NA	TRBJ1-1	CASSVGRDRVVSEAFF	TGTGCCAGCAGCGTAGGCCGGGACAGGGTGGTCTCTGAAGCTTTCTTT
TRBV5-1	16	TRBD1	NA	TRBJ1-3	CASATGGTASGNTIYF	TGCGCCAGCGCGACGGGGGGGACAGCCTCTGGAAACACCATATATTTT
TRBV9	16	TRBD1	NA	TRBJ2-2	CASSAIDRGRGGELFF	TGTGCCAGCAGCGCGATAGACAGGGGGCGGGGCGGGGAGCTGTTTTTT
TRBV6-6	15	NA	NA	TRBJ2-3	CASSYSVGYRDTQYF	TGTGCCAGCAGTTACTCAGTCGGCTACAGAGATACGCAGTATTTT
TRBV20-1	9	NA	NA	TRBJ2-3	CSAGDTQYF	TGCAGTGCTGGCGATACGCAGTATTTT
TRBV5-1	15	NA	NA	TRBJ1-1	CASSLVGGSATEAFF	TGCGCCAGCAGCTTGGTCGGAGGGTCGGCCACTGAAGCTTTCTTT
TRBV7-9	13	NA	NA	TRBJ2-3	CASSLDYTDTQYF	TGTGCCAGCAGTTTGGACTACACAGATACGCAGTATTTT
TRBV7-9	15	TRBD1	NA	TRBJ2-3	CASSLTGAGKDTQYF	TGTGCCAGCAGCCTCACAGGGGCCGGTAAAGATACGCAGTATTTT
TRBV6-1	15	TRBD1	NA	TRBJ2-1	CASTEQGGAYNEQFF	TGTGCCAGCACTGAACAGGGGGGAGCCTACAATGAGCAGTTCTTC
TRBV7-9	19	TRBD2	NA	TRBJ2-7	CASSFVGLAGGPSPYEQYF	TGTGCCAGCAGCTTCGTGGGACTAGCGGGAGGGCCGAGCCCTTACGAGCAGTACTTC
TRBV5-1	14	NA	few	TRBJ1-1	CASSLAGMNTEAFF	TGCGCCAGCAGCTTAGCAGGGATGAACACTGAAGCTTTCTTT
TRBV7-2	15	NA	NA	TRBJ2-1	CASQFPGISLNEQFF	TGTGCCAGCCAGTTTCCGGGAATTTCCCTCAATGAGCAGTTCTTC
TRBV27	13	TRBD1	NA	TRBJ1-2	CASSARQGAGYTF	TGTGCCAGCAGCGCCCGACAGGGTGCTGGCTACACCTTC
TRBV5-6	15	NA	once	TRBJ1-1	CASSLGRGAYTEAFF	TGTGCCAGCAGCTTGGGTCGGGGGGCGTACACTGAAGCTTTCTTT
TRBV4-3	14	NA	NA	TRBJ1-1	CASSGRDGRTEAFF	TGCGCCAGCAGCGGGCGGGACGGACGGACCGAAGCTTTCTTT
TRBV6-6	12	NA	NA	TRBJ2-3	CASGGGTDTQYF	TGTGCCAGCGGCGGTGGCACAGATACGCAGTATTTT
TRBV10-3	12	TRBD1	NA	TRBJ2-5	CATWTGAETQYF	TGTGCCACCTGGACAGGGGCAGAGACCCAGTACTTC
TRBV7-2	11	NA	NA	TRBJ1-4	CASSLGSRLFF	TGTGCCAGCAGCTTGGGGAGTAGGCTGTTTTTT
TRBV15	15	TRBD2	NA	TRBJ2-1	CATSVWTSGNNEQFF	TGTGCCACCAGCGTATGGACTAGCGGGAACAATGAGCAGTTCTTC
TRBV7-9	13	TRBD1	NA	TRBJ2-7	CASSSGTGVLQYF	TGTGCCAGCAGTTCCGGGACAGGGGTTTTGCAGTACTTC
TRBV5-8	14	NA	NA	TRBJ1-2	CASSLGGDIRGYTF	TGTGCCAGCAGCCTGGGTGGGGACATAAGAGGCTACACCTTC
TRBV11-2	12	NA	NA	TRBJ1-1	CASSPERGEAFF	TGTGCCAGCAGCCCAGAGCGCGGTGAAGCTTTCTTT
TRBV27	14	NA	few	TRBJ2-7	CASSFAGPSYEQYF	TGTGCCAGCAGTTTTGCGGGTCCTTCCTACGAGCAGTACTTC
TRBV4-2	17	TRBD2	NA	TRBJ2-2	CASSQDLGGRAFGELFF	TGTGCCAGCAGCCAAGACCTCGGCGGGAGGGCCTTCGGGGAGCTGTTTTTT
TRBV19	15	TRBD1	NA	TRBJ1-1	CASSPGQSMNTEAFF	TGTGCCAGTAGTCCGGGACAGTCTATGAACACTGAAGCTTTCTTT
TRBV18	14	NA	NA	TRBJ1-1	CASSPRLEQPEAFF	TGTGCCAGCTCACCCCGTTTGGAGCAGCCCGAAGCTTTCTTT
TRBV5-1	14	NA	NA	TRBJ1-1	CATQRDTGFTEAFF	TGCGCCACCCAACGGGACACCGGATTTACTGAAGCTTTCTTT
TRBV11-2	13	NA	NA	TRBJ2-7	CASSNTGTYEQYF	TGTGCCAGCAGCAATACCGGTACCTACGAGCAGTACTTC
TRBV5-1	15	NA	NA	TRBJ2-1	CASSPTVSSYNEQFF	TGCGCCAGCAGCCCTACGGTGAGCTCCTACAATGAGCAGTTCTTC
TRBV12-5	17	TRBD2	NA	TRBJ2-2	CASGLITSGRITGELFF	TGTGCTAGTGGTTTGATCACTAGCGGGAGGATCACCGGGGAGCTGTTTTTT
TRBV7-3	11	TRBD1	NA	TRBJ1-2	CATATGNGYTF	TGTGCCACCGCGACAGGGAATGGCTACACCTTC